This entry lists 18 T cell receptor beta chains sequenced from one sample in a study of shared clonotypes between healthy human individuals. Measured with immunoSEQ multiplex PCR; TCRdb has only the in-frame clones, and not every one. The sample holds fewer than 600,000 clones, 70% to 80% seen once. Source material: PBMCs. These receptor sequences come from a woman aged 40 to 55 in good health. Some clones in this sample may be carry-over from other donors' samples.

V and J are TRBV30 and TRBJ1-5; TRBD1 matches at 10 bases. CDR1 and CDR2 from the germline V gene are GTSNPN and SVGIG (reference sequence). The trim removed 1 base at V and 3 bases at J, leaving 6 bases unmatched. The CDR3 loop spans 16 amino acids. The CDR3 sequence is CAWSARGQGNNQPQHF. CDR3 nucleotide sequence: TGTGCCTGGAGTGCCCGGGGACAGGGGAACAATCAGCCCCAGCATTTT.

The rearrangement uses TRBV27 and TRBJ1-5; the D is unclear. This CDR3 has 15 amino acids. With 11 bases removed from V and 0 bases from J, the gap between germline ends came to 17 bases. CDR1 and CDR2 (germline): MNHEY, SMNVEV (reference sequence). DNA of the CDR3: TGTGCCTCCCGGGAGGGCCCCTATAGCAATCAGCCCCAGCATTTT. This translates into CASREGPYSNQPQHF.

The chain couples TRBV6-1 to TRBJ2-7, with D uncertain. The length of the CDR3 is 11 residues. The germline V and J ends were trimmed by 8 bases and 6 bases, with 11 bases remaining between them. Germline loops: CDR1 MNHNS, CDR2 SASEGT. This chain's CDR3 is CASVRIGEQYF. CDR3 nucleotides: TGTGCCAGCGTCAGAATCGGCGAGCAGTACTTC.

The V gene is TRBV5-6, the J gene TRBJ2-7; either TRBD1 or TRBD2 may supply D (6 bases each). This CDR3 spans 14 amino acids. Trimming removed 0 bases at V and 7 bases at J, with 14 bases between. The germline V gene encodes CDR1 SGHDT and CDR2 YYEEEE. The CDR3: CASSLDGRTGEQYF. The CDR3 DNA follows: TGTGCCAGCAGCTTGGACGGGAGAACAGGGGAGCAGTACTTC.

A word on this clone: Distinct nucleotide sequences in the sample also encode this CDR3. V and J are TRBV30 and TRBJ2-3; unclear D gene. V lost 5 bases and J lost 2, with 8 bases in between. Germline loops: CDR1 GTSNPN, CDR2 SVGIG (reference sequence). CDR3 length equals 12 residues. The CDR3 coding sequence is TGTGCCTGGTCCTCATCCACAGATACGCAGTATTTT. It specifies CAWSSSTDTQYF.

This clone was recorded once. This chain links TRBV6-6 with TRBJ1-5, with unresolved D. The ends were cut back, 4 bases at V and 6 bases at J, with 13 bases in the middle. The CDR3 runs to 14 residues. Germline CDR1 is MNHNY and CDR2 is SVGAGI (reference sequence). CDR3 in amino acids: CASSSRGTLQPQHF. For the CDR3, the DNA is TGTGCCAGCAGTTCGCGAGGTACTCTTCAGCCCCAGCATTTT.

This clone was found once. The CDR3 is CASSYTETNSNQPQHF. As DNA, the CDR3 is TGTGCCAGCAGTTACACCGAGACAAATAGCAATCAGCCCCAGCATTTT. The gene calls are TRBV6-5 and TRBJ1-5; no firm D call. Germline V gives CDR1 MNHEY, CDR2 SVGAGI. The CDR3 covers 16 residues. Between the trimmed V and J ends, which lost 2 bases and 0 bases, there was a span of 11 bases.

J is TRBJ1-1 and V is TRBV6-5; maybe TRBD1 (6 bases). The germline gives CDR1 MNHEY, CDR2 SVGAGI. The V end was cut by 2 bases, the J end by 2 bases, with 9 bases between. CDR3 size: 14 residues. CDR3 in amino acids: CASSYDRTNTEAFF. Written as DNA, the CDR3 is TGTGCCAGCAGTTACGACAGGACTAACACTGAAGCTTTCTTT.

The chain has TRBV29-1 and TRBJ2-7; 12 nucleotides match TRBD1. Per the germline V gene, CDR1 is SQVTM and CDR2 is ANQGSEA. There are 13 residues in the CDR3. Trimming at V came to 6 bases and at J to 5 bases, leaving 5 bases not matched to a gene. CDR3 sequence: CSVDGTGGDEQYF. The DNA for the CDR3 is TGCAGCGTCGACGGGACAGGGGGCGACGAGCAGTACTTC.

The V gene is TRBV2, the J gene TRBJ2-1; 11 nucleotides match TRBD1. Unmatched junction bases numbered 3, after V lost 4 bases and J lost 7 bases. The germline V gene has CDR1 SNHLY and CDR2 FYNNEI. CDR3 size: 14 residues. In DNA, the CDR3 is TGTGCCAGCAGTGTAGGGACAGGGGGTAATGAGCAGTTCTTC. Translating it yields CASSVGTGGNEQFF.

This clone was seen only a few times. The gene calls are TRBV14 and TRBJ2-7; 11 bases map to TRBD2. V lost 2 bases and J lost 4; bases outside the gene matches: 1. CDR3 length: 14 amino acids. Germline V gene data show CDR1 as SGHDN and CDR2 as FVKESK. The CDR3: CASSQLAGGYEQYF. CDR3 nucleotide sequence: TGTGCCAGCAGCCAACTAGCGGGAGGTTACGAGCAGTACTTC. Looking up the rest from reference TRBV14 and TRBJ2-7 gives the full variable domain: EAGVTQFPSHSVIEKGQTVTLRCDPISGHDNLYWYRRVMGKEIKFLLHFVKESKQDESGMPNNRFLAERTGGTYSTLKVQPAELEDSGVYFCASSQLAGGYEQYFGPGTRLTVT.

The chain combines TRBV5-4 with TRBJ2-7; 8 nucleotides agree with TRBD1. V dropped 2 bases and J dropped 6; count of bases not matched to a gene: 7. The CDR3 sequence is 14 residues long. Germline CDR1 and CDR2: SGHNT and YYREEE (reference sequence). The CDR3 region is CASSFQGAQSEQYF. Written as DNA, the CDR3 is TGTGCCAGCAGCTTTCAGGGGGCGCAAAGCGAGCAGTACTTC.

This clone occurred once. The CDR3 DNA is TGTGCCAGCAGACAAAGAGGACAGGGGGCATACGAGCAGTACTTC. Translated, it gives CASRQRGQGAYEQYF. This chain links TRBV11-2 with TRBJ2-7; TRBD1 agrees at 11 bases. From germline, CDR1 is SGHAT and CDR2 FQNNGV. The CDR3 spans 15 residues. V lost 6 bases and J lost 4; bases outside the gene matches: 8.

As concerns this clone: The same CDR3 arises from other DNA sequences in this sample as well. This sequence joins TRBV9 and TRBJ2-1; 8 bases fit TRBD2. The CDR3 totals 15 residues. Germline-derived CDR1 and CDR2 are SGDLS and YYNGEE. V shed 3 bases and J 4 bases; nucleotides not matched to a gene: 6. Here the CDR3 reads CASSATSGGYNEQFF. The CDR3, as DNA: TGTGCCAGCAGCGCAACTAGCGGAGGGTACAATGAGCAGTTCTTC.

The chain links TRBV9 to TRBJ1-1; D is unresolved. Trimming left V 0 bases short and J 0 bases short, with 6 bases between. The CDR3 extends over 14 amino acids. Germline V lookup: CDR1 SGDLS, CDR2 YYNGEE. CDR3 in DNA: TGTGCCAGCAGCGTAGAGGCGGTGAACACTGAAGCTTTCTTT. Translated, it gives CASSVEAVNTEAFF.

The chain combines TRBV18 with TRBJ2-5, with D possibly TRBD1 on 5 matching bases. Germline V lookup: CDR1 KGHSH, CDR2 LQKENI. V dropped 0 bases and J dropped 5 bases, with 13 bases sitting between them. This CDR3 spans 15 amino acids. The CDR3 bases are TGTGCCAGCTCACCACCGGTCAGGGAAGGGGAGACCCAGTACTTC. It yields the protein CASSPPVREGETQYF.

V usage is TRBV11-2 and J usage is TRBJ2-1, with D unresolved. CDR1 and CDR2 from the germline V gene are SGHAT and FQNNGV. Trimming stripped 1 base from V and 8 bases from J, with 15 bases between. This CDR3 spans 15 amino acids. The CDR3 nucleotides are TGTGCCAGCAGCTTAGCGGGCTCCCTTGCGGATGAGCAGTTCTTC. Encoded protein: CASSLAGSLADEQFF.

This clone was seen more than once but under ten times. Other DNA variants within this sample encode the same CDR3. The chain combines TRBV19 with TRBJ1-1; D call uncertain. Trimming cost V 4 bases and J 3 bases, with 9 bases left between them. The CDR3 is made up of 13 amino acids. Germline CDR1 reads LNHDA; CDR2 reads SQIVND (reference sequence). CDR3 residues: CASSTSRDTEAFF. The CDR3 nucleotides read TGTGCCAGTAGTACATCCCGGGACACTGAAGCTTTCTTT.